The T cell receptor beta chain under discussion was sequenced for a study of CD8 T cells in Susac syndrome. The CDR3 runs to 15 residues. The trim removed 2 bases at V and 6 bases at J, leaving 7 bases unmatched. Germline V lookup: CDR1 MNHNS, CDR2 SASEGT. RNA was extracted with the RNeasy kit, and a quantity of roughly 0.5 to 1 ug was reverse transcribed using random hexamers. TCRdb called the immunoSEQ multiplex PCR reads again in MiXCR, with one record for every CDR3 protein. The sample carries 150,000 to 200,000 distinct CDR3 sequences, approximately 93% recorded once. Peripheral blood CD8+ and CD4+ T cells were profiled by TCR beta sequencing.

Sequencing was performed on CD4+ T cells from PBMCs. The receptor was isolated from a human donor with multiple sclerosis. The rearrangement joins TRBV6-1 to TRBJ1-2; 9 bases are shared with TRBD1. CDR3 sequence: CASSELVDRGNGYTF. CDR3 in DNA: TGTGCCAGCAGTGAACTCGTGGACAGGGGAAATGGCTACACCTTC.